This TCR beta chain appears in the sequencing data of a study of cytomegalovirus exposure and HLA in healthy donors. Findings and caveats of the study: In a later analysis, TCR beta V- and J-gene trimming was associated with a missense DCLRE1C variant. Previously analyzed data showed that most TCR beta V segments were productive at a frequency of about 90% or about 30%.

The PCR contained 60 Vbeta and 13 Jbeta primers. Sequencing used immunoSEQ multiplex PCR; TCRdb keeps in-frame clones, though not all of them. Altogether 90,000 to 120,000 clones are present, more than 75% being singletons, with the ten largest covering 3.5% to 4%. Comments on this clone: The antigen is unknown.

The CDR3 contains 13 residues. With V trimmed by 5 bases and J by 5 bases, 6 bases remained unmatched. Per the germline V gene, CDR1 is SQVTM and CDR2 is ANQGSEA. The clonotype comes from a woman aged 45-60 years in good health and CMV-seropositive. The chain has TRBV29-1 and TRBJ2-5, with 9 nucleotides matching TRBD1. The material sequenced was PBMCs. CDR3 nucleotides: TGCAGCGTTATCTACAGGGGGCTGGAGACCCAGTACTTC. The encoded protein is CSVIYRGLETQYF.